The sequence of this T cell receptor (beta chain) was determined in a study of blood T cells in healthy people across ages (dated by TCRdb to 2014 to 2015). For the wider study: In model experiments, roughly one uniquely barcoded TCR beta cDNA molecule per two T cells was captured by template switching. The study measured age-related changes in TCR beta repertoire diversity using deep sequencing normalized with unique cDNA molecular identifiers. The donors were split into four age groups: young (average about 16 years), middle-aged (about 40), aged (approximately 60) and long-lived (approximately 80). To avoid experimental bias, donors of different ages were distributed randomly across sequencing lanes. For two donors (one aged 18 to 30 and one aged 80 or older), the study analyzed two additional independent replicas of 1 million unique cDNA reads from the same blood draw.

Libraries were built with 5' RACE. The instrument was an Illumina HiSeq 2500. A second PCR of about 7 to 12 cycles was performed with a sample-barcoded 5' primer and a J-beta primer mix. A template-switch 5' adaptor carrying 12 random nucleotides introduced a unique molecular identifier onto each TCR beta cDNA molecule. At least 2.5 million CDR3-containing paired-end reads were obtained from each sample. The Mint cDNA synthesis kit, primed by a TRBC-specific oligonucleotide, was used to synthesize first-strand cDNA from all RNA. Following uracil-DNA glycosylase treatment, all cDNA underwent a first 18-cycle PCR with the universal primers M1SS and BC2_uni_R. On the authors' methods: For normalization, 1 million high-quality reads were randomly selected from each sample, with every read carrying a distinct molecular identifier. Instead of being binned into consensus sequences, reads that shared molecular identifiers were thrown out. MiTCR, with a Q25 quality threshold and the strictest error-elimination algorithm, was used for CDR3 identification, clonotype clustering and error correction. Lower-bound total TCR beta diversity was estimated with a nonparametric unseen species model using Euler transformation. TCRdb cleaned the public reads at Q25 with fastp, built clones with MiXCR and kept in-frame beta chains. Each CDR3 protein gets just one entry, which takes the most common genes and DNA from the rows behind it. In this record, the V and J calls reflect TCRdb's handling and not the investigators' own analysis. The sample table contains fewer than 800,000 distinct CDR3 sequences; only one count was recorded for about 32% of them. The ten biggest clones cover roughly 15% of the sample.

With respect to this clonotype: Its antigen is unknown. No base qualities exist here, and no much larger clone lies one base off it.

Systemically healthy Caucasian individuals from Russia, 35 to 40 in total and aged about 6 to 90 years, were included as donors. About 9.8 milliliters of peripheral blood were drawn from each donor into EDTA-treated Vacutainer tubes. PBMCs were isolated by Ficoll-Paque density-gradient centrifugation, with at least 6.5 million obtained per sample. Trizol reagent was used to extract total RNA from the PBMCs, yielding at least 6 micrograms per sample. Naive CD45RAhigh/CD27high T cell percentages were measured by flow cytometry on a PBMC aliquot from every donor. What the authors observed across the whole study: Since profiling was done on bulk unsorted PBMCs, naive and antigen-experienced compartments could not be conclusively compared. As age increased, observed TCR beta diversity per million T cells dropped in a roughly linear way, and a significant reduction was already evident by age roughly 36. The CMV infection status of donors was not known, potentially confounding age-related changes in expanded clonotypes. Compared with the aged group, the long-lived group had more naive CD4+ T cells, fewer expanded clones and increased TCR diversity, a pattern suggesting age selection. A strong correlation was found between observed TCR beta diversity and the percentage of naive T cells measured by flow cytometry. Estimates of total diversity from one million sequenced T cells were regarded as lower bounds and underestimates.

The trim is 4 bases for V and 2 bases for J, with a gap of 7 bases between the germline ends. Its CDR3 holds 13 amino acids, cysteine through phenylalanine. Left in the record is the CDR3 DNA by itself, 39 bases read in frame from the first base. Sequences SGDLS (CDR1) and YYNGEE (CDR2) are obtained from the germline V gene. The specimen sequenced was blood. This chain joins TRBV9 to TRBJ2-1; confidence is insufficient to name the D gene. This receptor was identified in a woman aged 80 or older in good health. Donor details come from another sample of the same person, matched by shared clones. The nucleotide sequence reads TGTGCCAGCAGCACAGACGCCTACAATGAGCAGTTCTTC. It translates as CASSTDAYNEQFF.